The source of this TCR beta chain is a study of T cells after yellow fever vaccination. TCRdb re-called the 5' RACE reads with MiXCR, one entry per CDR3 protein. Of 200,000 to 300,000 distinct CDR3 sequences listed, approximately 13% are singletons. In germline, CDR1 is LNHNV, CDR2 YYDKDF (reference sequence). The CDR3 spans 15 residues. The V end was cut by 0 bases, the J end by 2 bases, with 10 bases between. The chain combines TRBV15 with TRBJ1-1, with D unclear. The sequencing used CD4+ T cells sorted from PBMCs, collected 45 days after the yellow fever booster vaccination. The source is a man aged 25-45 years who received the YFV17D yellow fever vaccine. This CDR3 is CATSRDLLGNTEAFF. CDR3 nucleotide sequence: TGTGCCACCAGCAGAGATCTTCTGGGAAACACTGAAGCTTTCTTT.